This T cell receptor beta chain originates from a study of T cells in localized non-small cell lung cancer. Study-wide results and caveats: Tumor showed lower T cell clonality than uninvolved adjacent lung, where it was highest.

The method was immunoSEQ multiplex PCR; TCRdb's version includes in-frame clones alone and lacks a portion of them. This sample has about 45,000 clones, with 90% to 95% found just once. Per germline, CDR1 MGHRA and CDR2 YSYEKL. The V segment lost 4 bases and the J segment 5 bases; nucleotides outside the gene matches: 5. This CDR3 spans 16 amino acids. In regard to this clone: What it binds is not known.

Sample: PBMCs, taken before any cancer treatment. The chain is built from TRBV4-1 and TRBJ2-5; 15 bases map to TRBD2. This sequence was found in a woman between 40 and 69 years old with stage II lung adenocarcinoma. The CDR3 region is CASSPRTSGGVETQYF. For the CDR3, the DNA is TGCGCCAGCAGCCCCCGGACTAGCGGGGGGGTGGAGACCCAGTACTTC.